The clone carrying this T cell receptor (beta chain) has only one observation. TCRdb's table, derived via immunoSEQ multiplex PCR, lists solely in-frame clones and lacks some. This table has over 200,000 clones, around nine tenths appearing once. The data are from a study of blood T cell repertoires in COVID-19. The CDR3 length is 15 residues. Germline V gene data show CDR1 as SGHVS and CDR2 as FQNEAQ. The trim removed 5 bases at V and 0 bases at J, leaving 3 bases unmatched. The sequencing input was peripheral blood. The chain joins TRBV7-8 to TRBJ1-5, with 8 nucleotides matching TRBD1. This TCR derives from a woman between 55 and 75 years old with acute or convalescent COVID-19. The CDR3 region is CASSGTGGSNQPQHF. In nucleotides, the CDR3 is TGTGCCAGCAGCGGGACAGGTGGTAGCAATCAGCCCCAGCATTTT. The full variable domain, completed using reference TRBV7-8 and TRBJ1-5, is GAGVSQSPRYKVAKRGQDVALRCDPISGHVSLFWYQQALGQGPEFLTYFQNEAQLDKSGLPSDRFFAERPEGSVSTLKIQRTQQEDSAVYLCASSGTGGSNQPQHFGDGTRLSIL.